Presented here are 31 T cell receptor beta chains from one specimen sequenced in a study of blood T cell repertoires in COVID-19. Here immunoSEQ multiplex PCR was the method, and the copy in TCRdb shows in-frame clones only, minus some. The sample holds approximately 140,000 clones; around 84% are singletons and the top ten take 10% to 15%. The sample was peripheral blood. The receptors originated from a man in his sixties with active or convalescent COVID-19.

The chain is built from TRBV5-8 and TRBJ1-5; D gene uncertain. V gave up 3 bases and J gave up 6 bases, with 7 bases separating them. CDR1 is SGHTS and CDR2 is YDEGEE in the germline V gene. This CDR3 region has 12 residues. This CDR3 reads CASSSLGQPQHF. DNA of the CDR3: TGTGCCAGCAGCTCCCTCGGTCAGCCCCAGCATTTT.

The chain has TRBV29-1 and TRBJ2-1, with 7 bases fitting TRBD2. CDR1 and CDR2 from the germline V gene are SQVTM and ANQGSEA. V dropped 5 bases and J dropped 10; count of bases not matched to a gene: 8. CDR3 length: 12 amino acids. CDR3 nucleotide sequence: TGCAGCGTTTTATCGCCAGCGGGAGAGCAGTTCTTC. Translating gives CSVLSPAGEQFF.

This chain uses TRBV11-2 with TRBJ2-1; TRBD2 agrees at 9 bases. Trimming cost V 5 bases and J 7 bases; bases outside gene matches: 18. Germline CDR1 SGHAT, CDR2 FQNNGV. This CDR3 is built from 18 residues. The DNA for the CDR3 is TGTGCCAGCAGCCTACGCCGGGGGCGGGAGGGCGTGAGGAATGAGCAGTTCTTC. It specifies CASSLRRGREGVRNEQFF.

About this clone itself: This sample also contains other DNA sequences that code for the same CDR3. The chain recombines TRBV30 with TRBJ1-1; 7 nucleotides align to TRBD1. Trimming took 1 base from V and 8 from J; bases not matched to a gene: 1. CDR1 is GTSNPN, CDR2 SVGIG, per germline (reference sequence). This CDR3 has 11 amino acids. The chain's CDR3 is CAWSDRGEAFF. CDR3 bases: TGTGCCTGGAGTGACAGGGGCGAAGCTTTCTTT.

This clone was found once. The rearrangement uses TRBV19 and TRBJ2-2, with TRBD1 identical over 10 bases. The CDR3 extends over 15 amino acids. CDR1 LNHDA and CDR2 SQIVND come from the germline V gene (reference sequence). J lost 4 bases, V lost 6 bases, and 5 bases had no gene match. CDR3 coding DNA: TGTGCCAGTAGGCGGGGGACAGGGGCCACCGGGGAGCTGTTTTTT. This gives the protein CASRRGTGATGELFF.

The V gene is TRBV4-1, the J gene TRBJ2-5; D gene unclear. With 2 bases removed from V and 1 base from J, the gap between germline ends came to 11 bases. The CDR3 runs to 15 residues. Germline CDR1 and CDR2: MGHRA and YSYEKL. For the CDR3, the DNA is TGCGCCAGCAGCCAAACTGAGCAGGTCCAAGAGACCCAGTACTTC. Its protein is CASSQTEQVQETQYF.

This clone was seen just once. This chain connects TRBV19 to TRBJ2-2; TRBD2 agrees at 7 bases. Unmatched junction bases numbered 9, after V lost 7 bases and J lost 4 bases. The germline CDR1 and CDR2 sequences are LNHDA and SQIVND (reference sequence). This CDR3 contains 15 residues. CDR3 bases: TGTGCCAGTATCCGCGCGGGGGAAGGCACCGGGGAGCTGTTTTTT. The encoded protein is CASIRAGEGTGELFF.

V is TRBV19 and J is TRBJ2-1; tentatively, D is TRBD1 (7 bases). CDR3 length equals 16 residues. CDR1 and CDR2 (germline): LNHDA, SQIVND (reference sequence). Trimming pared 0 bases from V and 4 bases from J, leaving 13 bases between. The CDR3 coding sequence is TGTGCCAGTAGTATAGAAGGGGGCGGGATATACAATGAGCAGTTCTTC. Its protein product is CASSIEGGGIYNEQFF.

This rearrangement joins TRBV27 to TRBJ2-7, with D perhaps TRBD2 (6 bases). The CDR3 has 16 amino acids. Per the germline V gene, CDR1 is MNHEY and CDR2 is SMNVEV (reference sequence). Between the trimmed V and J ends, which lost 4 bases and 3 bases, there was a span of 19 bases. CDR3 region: CASSSSGDLTLYEQYF. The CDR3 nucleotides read TGTGCCAGCAGTTCCTCGGGGGACTTAACCCTCTACGAGCAGTACTTC.

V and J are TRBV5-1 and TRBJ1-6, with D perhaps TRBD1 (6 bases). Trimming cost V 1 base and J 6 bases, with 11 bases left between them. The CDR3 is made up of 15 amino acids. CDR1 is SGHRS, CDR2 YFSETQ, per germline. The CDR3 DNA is TGCGCCAGCAGCTTGTCCCACAGGGCTAATTCACCCCTCCACTTT. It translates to CASSLSHRANSPLHF. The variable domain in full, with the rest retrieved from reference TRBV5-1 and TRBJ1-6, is KAGVTQTPRYLIKTRGQQVTLSCSPISGHRSVSWYQQTPGQGLQFLFEYFSETQRNKGNFPGRFSGRQFSNSRSEMNVSTLELGDSALYLCASSLSHRANSPLHFGNGTRLTVT.

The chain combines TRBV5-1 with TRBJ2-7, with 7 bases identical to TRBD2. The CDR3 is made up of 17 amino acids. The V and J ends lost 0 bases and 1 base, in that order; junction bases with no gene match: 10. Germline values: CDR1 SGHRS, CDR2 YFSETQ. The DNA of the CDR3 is TGCGCCAGCAGCTTGGGAGGCTTAGCGGGCCTGTCCTACGAGCAGTACTTC. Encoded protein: CASSLGGLAGLSYEQYF.

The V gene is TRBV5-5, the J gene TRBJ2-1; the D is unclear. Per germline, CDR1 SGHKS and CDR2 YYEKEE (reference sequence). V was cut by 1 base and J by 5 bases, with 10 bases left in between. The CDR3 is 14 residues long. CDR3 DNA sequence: TGTGCCAGCAGCTTGATGCAGGCTAACAATGAGCAGTTCTTC. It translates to CASSLMQANNEQFF.

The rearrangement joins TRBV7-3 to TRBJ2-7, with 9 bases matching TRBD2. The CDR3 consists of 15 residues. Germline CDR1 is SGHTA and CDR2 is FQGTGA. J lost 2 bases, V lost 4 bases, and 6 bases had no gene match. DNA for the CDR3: TGTGCCAGCAGCTCCGGACTAGCGCAACCCTACGAGCAGTACTTC. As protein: CASSSGLAQPYEQYF.

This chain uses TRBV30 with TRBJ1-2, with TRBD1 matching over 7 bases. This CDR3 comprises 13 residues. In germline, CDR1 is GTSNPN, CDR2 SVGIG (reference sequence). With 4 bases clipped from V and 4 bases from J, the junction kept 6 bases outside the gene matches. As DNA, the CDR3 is TGTGCCTGGACCCGGACAGGCATCTATGGCTACACCTTC. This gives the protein CAWTRTGIYGYTF.

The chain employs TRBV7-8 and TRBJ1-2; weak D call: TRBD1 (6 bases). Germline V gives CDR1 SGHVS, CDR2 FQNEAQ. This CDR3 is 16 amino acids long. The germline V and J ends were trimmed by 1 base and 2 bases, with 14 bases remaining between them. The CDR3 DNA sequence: TGTGCCAGCAGCTTAGGGGGATGGGGGCCCAACTATGGCTACACCTTC. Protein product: CASSLGGWGPNYGYTF.

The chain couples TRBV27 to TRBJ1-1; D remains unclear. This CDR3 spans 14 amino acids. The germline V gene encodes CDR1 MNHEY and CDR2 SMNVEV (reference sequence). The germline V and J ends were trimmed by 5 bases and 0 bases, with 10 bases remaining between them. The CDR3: CASSPDMLNTEAFF. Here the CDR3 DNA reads TGTGCCAGCAGTCCTGACATGCTGAACACTGAAGCTTTCTTT.

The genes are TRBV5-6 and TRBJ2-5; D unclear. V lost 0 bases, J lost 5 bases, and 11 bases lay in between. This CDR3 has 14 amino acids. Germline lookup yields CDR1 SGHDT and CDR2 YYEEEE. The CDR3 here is CASSLGLVGETQYF. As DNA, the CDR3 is TGTGCCAGCAGCTTGGGGCTAGTCGGGGAGACCCAGTACTTC.

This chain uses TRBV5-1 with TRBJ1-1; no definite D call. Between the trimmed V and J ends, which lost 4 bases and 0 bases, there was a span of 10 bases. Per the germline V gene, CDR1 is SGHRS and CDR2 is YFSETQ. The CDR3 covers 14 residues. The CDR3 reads CASSPTLMNTEAFF. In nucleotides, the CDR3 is TGCGCCAGCAGCCCGACACTTATGAACACTGAAGCTTTCTTT.

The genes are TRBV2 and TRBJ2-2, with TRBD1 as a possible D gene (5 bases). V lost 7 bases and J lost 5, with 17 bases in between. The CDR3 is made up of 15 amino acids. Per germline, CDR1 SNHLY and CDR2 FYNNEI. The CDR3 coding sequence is TGTGCCAGCAAGGCGTCCAGGGTGGATACCGGGGAGCTGTTTTTT. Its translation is CASKASRVDTGELFF.

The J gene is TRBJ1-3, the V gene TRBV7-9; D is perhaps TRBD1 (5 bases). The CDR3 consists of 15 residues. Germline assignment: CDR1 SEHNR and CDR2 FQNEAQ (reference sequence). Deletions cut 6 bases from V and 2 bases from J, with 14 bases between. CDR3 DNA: TGTGCCAGCAGTCCTCTATCGGGGGCTGGAAACACCATATATTTT. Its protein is CASSPLSGAGNTIYF.

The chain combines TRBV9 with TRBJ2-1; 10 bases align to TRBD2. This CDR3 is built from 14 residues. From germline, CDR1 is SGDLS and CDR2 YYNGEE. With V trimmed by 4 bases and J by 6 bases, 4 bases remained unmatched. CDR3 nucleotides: TGTGCCAGCAGCTACCGGACTAGCGGCAATGAGCAGTTCTTC. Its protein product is CASSYRTSGNEQFF.

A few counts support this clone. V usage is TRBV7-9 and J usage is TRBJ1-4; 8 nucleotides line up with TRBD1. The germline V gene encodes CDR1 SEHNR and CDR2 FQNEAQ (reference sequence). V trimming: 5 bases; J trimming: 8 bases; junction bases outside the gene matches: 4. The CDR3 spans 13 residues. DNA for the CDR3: TGTGCCAGCAGCGGGACAGGTCCGGAAAAACTGTTTTTT. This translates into CASSGTGPEKLFF.

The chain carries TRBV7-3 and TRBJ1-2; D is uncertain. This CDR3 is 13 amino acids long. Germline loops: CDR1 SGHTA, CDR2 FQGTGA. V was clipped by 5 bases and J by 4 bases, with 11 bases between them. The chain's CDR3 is CASSPSGSYGYTF. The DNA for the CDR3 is TGTGCCAGCAGCCCCTCAGGCAGCTATGGCTACACCTTC.

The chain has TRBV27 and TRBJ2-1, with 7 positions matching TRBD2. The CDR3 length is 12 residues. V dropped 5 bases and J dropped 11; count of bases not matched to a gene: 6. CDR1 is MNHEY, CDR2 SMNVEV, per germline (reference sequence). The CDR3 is CASSPLGGKQFF. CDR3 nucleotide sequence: TGTGCCAGCAGTCCCCTCGGGGGGAAGCAGTTCTTC.

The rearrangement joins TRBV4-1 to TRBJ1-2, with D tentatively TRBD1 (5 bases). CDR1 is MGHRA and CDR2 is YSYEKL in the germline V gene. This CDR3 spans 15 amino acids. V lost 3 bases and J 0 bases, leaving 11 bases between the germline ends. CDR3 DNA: TGCGCCAGCAGCCAGGCGGACACCTCTAACTATGGCTACACCTTC. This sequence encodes CASSQADTSNYGYTF.

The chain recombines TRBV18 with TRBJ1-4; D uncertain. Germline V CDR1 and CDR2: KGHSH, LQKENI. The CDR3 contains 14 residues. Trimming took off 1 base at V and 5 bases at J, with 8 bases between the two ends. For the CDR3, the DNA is TGTGCCAGCTCACCACAGAGCTCAAATGAAAAACTGTTTTTT. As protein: CASSPQSSNEKLFF.

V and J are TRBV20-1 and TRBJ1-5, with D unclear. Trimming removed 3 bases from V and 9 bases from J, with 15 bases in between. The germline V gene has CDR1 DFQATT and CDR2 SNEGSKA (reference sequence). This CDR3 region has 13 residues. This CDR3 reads CSASSEGHRPQHF. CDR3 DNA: TGCAGTGCTAGTTCAGAGGGCCATCGGCCCCAGCATTTT.

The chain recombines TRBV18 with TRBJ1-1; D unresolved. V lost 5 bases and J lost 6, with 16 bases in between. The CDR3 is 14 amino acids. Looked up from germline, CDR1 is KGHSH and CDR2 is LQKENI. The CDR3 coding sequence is TGTGCCAGCTCATTATATGGAGTCGTGGCTGAAGCTTTCTTT. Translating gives CASSLYGVVAEAFF.

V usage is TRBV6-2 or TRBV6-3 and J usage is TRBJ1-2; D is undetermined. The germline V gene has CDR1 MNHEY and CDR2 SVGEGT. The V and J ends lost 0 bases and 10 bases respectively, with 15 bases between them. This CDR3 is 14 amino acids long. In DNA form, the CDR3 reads TGTGCCAGCAGTTACTCCTCGGGGAGATTTGCCTACACCTTC. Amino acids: CASSYSSGRFAYTF.

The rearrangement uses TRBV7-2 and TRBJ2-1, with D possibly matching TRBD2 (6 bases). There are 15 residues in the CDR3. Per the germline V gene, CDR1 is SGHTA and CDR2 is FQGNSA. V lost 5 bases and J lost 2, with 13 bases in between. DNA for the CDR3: TGTGCCAGCAGCCCGCAGGGAGGAACCTACAATGAGCAGTTCTTC. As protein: CASSPQGGTYNEQFF.

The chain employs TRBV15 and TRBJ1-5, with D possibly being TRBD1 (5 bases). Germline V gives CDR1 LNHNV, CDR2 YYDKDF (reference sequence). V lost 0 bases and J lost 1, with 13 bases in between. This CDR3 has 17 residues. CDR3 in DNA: TGTGCCACCAGCAGAGATCGGGGGGTTTCGAGCAATCAGCCCCAGCATTTT. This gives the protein CATSRDRGVSSNQPQHF.